This TCR beta chain stems from a study of Graves' ophthalmopathy and Graves' hyperthyroidism. Researchers turned away patients with other autoimmune diseases, uncontrolled infections, pregnancy or lactation. This clonotype occurred many times. The antigen is unknown. Overall study results and limits: The blood repertoire also included most expanded thyroid clonotypes above 0.001 frequency.

RNA served as the template for amplifying TCR beta CDR3 regions. Investigators did first-round RT-PCR with HTBI primers, then second-round multiplex PCR. TCRdb ran MiXCR on the multiplex PCR reads and lists one entry per CDR3 protein. This table holds around 1,200,000 distinct CDR3 sequences, 35% to 40% found once. The TCR was taken from an adult man with Graves' hyperthyroidism. The material sequenced was peripheral blood or thyroid tissue (not recorded which).

Here the CDR3 reads CSDGQGVDTEAFF. CDR3 nucleotides: TGCAGCGACGGACAGGGCGTAGACACTGAAGCTTTCTTT. The chain is built from TRBV29-1 and TRBJ1-1; 8 positions agree with TRBD1. This CDR3 is built from 13 residues. The germline CDR1 and CDR2 sequences are SQVTM and ANQGSEA. V shed 7 bases, J shed 3 bases, and the junction held 7 bases outside the gene matches.